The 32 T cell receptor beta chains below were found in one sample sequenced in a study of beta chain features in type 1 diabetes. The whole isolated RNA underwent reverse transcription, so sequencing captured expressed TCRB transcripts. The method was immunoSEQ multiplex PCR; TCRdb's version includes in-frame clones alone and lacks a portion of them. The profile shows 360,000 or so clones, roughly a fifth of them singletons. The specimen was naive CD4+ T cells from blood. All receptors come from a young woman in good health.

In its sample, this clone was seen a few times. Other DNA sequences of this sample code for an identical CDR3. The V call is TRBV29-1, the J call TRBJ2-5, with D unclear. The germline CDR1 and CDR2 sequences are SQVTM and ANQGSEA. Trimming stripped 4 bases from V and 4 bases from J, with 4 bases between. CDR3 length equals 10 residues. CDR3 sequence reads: CSVVRETQYF. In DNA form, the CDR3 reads TGCAGCGTTGTGAGAGAGACCCAGTACTTC.

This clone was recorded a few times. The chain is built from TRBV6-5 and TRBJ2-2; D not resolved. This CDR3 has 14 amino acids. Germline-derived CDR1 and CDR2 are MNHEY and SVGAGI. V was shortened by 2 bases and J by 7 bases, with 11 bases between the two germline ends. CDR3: CASSYRVGVGELFF. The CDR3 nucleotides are TGTGCCAGCAGTTACCGAGTGGGCGTCGGGGAGCTGTTTTTT.

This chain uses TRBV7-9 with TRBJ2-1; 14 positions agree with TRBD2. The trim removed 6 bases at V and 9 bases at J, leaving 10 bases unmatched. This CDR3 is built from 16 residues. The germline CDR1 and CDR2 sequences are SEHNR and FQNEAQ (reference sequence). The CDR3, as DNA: TGTGCCAGCAGGCGGGGGACTAGCGGGAGAGAGTTTGAGCAGTTCTTC. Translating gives CASRRGTSGREFEQFF.

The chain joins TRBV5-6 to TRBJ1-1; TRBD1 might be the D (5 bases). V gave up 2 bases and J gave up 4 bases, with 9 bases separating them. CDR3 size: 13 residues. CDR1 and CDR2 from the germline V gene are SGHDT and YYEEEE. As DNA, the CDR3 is TGTGCCAGCAGCTTCCAGGGCAGCACTGAAGCTTTCTTT. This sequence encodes CASSFQGSTEAFF.

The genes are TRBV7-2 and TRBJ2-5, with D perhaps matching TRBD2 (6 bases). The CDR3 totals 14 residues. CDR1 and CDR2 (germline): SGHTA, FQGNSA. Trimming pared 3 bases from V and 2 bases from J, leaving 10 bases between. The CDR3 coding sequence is TGTGCCAGCAGCTTCGCTAGCGTTCAAGAGACCCAGTACTTC. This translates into CASSFASVQETQYF.

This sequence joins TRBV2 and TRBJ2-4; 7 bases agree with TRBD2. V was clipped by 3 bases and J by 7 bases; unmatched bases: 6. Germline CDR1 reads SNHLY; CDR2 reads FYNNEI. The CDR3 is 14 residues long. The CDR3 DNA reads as TGTGCCAGCAGTGACCTCCGGGGGGTTAACATTCAGTACTTC. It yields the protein CASSDLRGVNIQYF. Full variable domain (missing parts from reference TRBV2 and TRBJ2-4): EPEVTQTPSHQVTQMGQEVILRCVPISNHLYFYWYRQILGQKVEFLVSFYNNEISEKSEIFDDQFSVERPDGSNFTLKIRSTKLEDSAMYFCASSDLRGVNIQYFGAGTRLSVL.

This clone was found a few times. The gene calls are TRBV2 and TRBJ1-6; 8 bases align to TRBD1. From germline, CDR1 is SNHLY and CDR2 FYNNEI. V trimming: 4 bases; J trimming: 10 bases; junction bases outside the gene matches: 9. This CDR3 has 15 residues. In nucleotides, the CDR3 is TGTGCCAGCAGTGTGGGCAGGGGGCCTGGATCACCCCTCCACTTT. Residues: CASSVGRGPGSPLHF.

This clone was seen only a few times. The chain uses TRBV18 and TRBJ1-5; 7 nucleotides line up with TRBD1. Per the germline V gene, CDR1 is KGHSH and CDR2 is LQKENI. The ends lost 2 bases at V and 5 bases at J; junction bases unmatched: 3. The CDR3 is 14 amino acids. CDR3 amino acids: CASSPTGAYQPQHF. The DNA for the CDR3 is TGTGCCAGCTCACCAACAGGGGCTTATCAGCCCCAGCATTTT.

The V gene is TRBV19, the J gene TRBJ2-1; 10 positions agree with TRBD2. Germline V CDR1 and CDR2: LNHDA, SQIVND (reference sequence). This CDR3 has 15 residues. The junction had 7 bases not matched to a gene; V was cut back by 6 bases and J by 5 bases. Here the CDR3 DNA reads TGTGCCAGTAGGCTAGCGGGAGTAGGGGACAATGAGCAGTTCTTC. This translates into CASRLAGVGDNEQFF.

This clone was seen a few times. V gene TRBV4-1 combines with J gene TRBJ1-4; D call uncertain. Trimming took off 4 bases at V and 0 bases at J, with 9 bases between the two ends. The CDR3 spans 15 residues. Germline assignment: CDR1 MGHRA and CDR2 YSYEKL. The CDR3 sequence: CASSPRDATNEKLFF. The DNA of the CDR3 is TGCGCCAGCAGCCCCCGAGATGCAACTAATGAAAAACTGTTTTTT.

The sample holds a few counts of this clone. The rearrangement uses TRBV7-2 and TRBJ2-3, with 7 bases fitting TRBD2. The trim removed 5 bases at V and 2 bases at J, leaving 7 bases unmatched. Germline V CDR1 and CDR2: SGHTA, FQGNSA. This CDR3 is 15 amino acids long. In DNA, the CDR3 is TGTGCCAGCAGCACCCCCGGGGGGTTCACAGATACGCAGTATTTT. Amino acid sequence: CASSTPGGFTDTQYF.

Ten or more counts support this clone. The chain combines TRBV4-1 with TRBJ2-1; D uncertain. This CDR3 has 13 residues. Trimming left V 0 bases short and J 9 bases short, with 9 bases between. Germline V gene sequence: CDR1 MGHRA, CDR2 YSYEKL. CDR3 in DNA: TGCGCCAGCAGCCAAGATGTCGGCGGTGAGCAGTTCTTC. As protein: CASSQDVGGEQFF.

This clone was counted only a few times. DNA of the CDR3: TGTGCCTGGAGTGTACCCCTCGGACAGGGGGCTTCCTACGAGCAGTACTTC. Its protein product is CAWSVPLGQGASYEQYF. This rearrangement joins TRBV30 to TRBJ2-7; TRBD1 aligns across 11 bases. This CDR3 spans 17 amino acids. Germline CDR1 reads GTSNPN; CDR2 reads SVGIG (reference sequence). V was pared by 0 bases and J by 1 base, with 8 bases of the junction left unmatched.

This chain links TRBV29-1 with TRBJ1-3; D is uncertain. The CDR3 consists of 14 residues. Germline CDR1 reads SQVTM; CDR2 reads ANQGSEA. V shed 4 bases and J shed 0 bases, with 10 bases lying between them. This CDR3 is CSVVPGDSGNTIYF. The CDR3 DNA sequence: TGCAGCGTTGTCCCAGGCGACTCTGGAAACACCATATATTTT.

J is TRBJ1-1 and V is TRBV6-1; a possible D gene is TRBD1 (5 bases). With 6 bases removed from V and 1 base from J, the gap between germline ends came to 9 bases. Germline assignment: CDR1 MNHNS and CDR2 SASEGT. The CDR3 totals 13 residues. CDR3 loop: CASSNTGNTEAFF. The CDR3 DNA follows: TGTGCCAGCAGCAATACAGGGAACACTGAAGCTTTCTTT.

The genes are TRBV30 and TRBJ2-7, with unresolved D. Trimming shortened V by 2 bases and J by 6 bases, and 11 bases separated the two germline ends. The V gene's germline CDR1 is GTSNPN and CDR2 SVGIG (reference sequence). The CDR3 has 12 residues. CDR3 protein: CAWSPSAPEQYF. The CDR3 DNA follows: TGTGCCTGGAGTCCCTCCGCGCCCGAGCAGTACTTC.

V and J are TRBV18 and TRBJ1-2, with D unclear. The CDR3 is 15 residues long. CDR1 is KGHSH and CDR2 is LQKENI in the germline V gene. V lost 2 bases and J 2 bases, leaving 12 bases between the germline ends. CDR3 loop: CASSPGPQHNYGYTF. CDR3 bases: TGTGCCAGCTCACCAGGTCCACAGCACAACTATGGCTACACCTTC.

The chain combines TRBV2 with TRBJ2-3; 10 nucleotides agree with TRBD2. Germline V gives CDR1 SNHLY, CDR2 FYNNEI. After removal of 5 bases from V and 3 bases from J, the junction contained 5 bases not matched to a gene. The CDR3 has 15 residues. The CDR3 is CASSKSGGGTDTQYF. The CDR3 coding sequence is TGTGCCAGCAGTAAAAGCGGGGGGGGTACAGATACGCAGTATTTT.

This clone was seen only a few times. The CDR3 nucleotides read TGCGCCAGCCATGCCCGGGACAGGGGGTCCTACAATGAGCAGTTCTTC. It is translated as CASHARDRGSYNEQFF. The chain couples TRBV5-1 to TRBJ2-1, with 11 bases fitting TRBD1. The germline V gene encodes CDR1 SGHRS and CDR2 YFSETQ. The CDR3 sequence is 16 residues long. V was pared by 7 bases and J by 1 base, with 7 bases of the junction left unmatched.

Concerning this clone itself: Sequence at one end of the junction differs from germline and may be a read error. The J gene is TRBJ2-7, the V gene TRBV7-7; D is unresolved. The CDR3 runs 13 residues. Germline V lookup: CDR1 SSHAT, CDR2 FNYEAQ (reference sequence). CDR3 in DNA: TGTGCTAGCAGCTCCACCAGAGGCAGCGAGCAGTACTTC. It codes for CASSSTRGSEQYF.

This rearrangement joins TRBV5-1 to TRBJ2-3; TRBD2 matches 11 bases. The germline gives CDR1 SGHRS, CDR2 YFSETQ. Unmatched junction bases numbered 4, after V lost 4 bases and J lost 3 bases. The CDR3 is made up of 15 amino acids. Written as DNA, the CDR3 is TGCGCCAGCAGCGTGACTAGCGGGGAAACAGATACGCAGTATTTT. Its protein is CASSVTSGETDTQYF.

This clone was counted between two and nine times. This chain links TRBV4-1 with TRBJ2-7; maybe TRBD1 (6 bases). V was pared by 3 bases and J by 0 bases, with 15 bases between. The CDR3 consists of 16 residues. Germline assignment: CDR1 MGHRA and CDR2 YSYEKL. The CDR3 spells CASSHGPLDSSYEQYF. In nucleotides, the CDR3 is TGCGCCAGCAGCCACGGGCCCCTGGACAGCTCCTACGAGCAGTACTTC.

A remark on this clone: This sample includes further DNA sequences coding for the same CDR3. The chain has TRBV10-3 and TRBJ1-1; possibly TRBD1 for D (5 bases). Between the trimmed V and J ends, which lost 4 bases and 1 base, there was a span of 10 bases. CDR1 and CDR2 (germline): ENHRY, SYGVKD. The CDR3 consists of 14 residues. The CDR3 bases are TGTGCCATCAGTGGCTCAACAGGGAACACTGAAGCTTTCTTT. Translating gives CAISGSTGNTEAFF.

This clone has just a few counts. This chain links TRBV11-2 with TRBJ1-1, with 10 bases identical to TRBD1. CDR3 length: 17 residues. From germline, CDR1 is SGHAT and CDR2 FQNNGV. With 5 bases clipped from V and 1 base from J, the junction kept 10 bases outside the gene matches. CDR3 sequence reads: CASSPLRGDRGNTEAFF. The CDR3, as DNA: TGTGCCAGCAGCCCCCTCCGGGGGGACAGGGGGAACACTGAAGCTTTCTTT.

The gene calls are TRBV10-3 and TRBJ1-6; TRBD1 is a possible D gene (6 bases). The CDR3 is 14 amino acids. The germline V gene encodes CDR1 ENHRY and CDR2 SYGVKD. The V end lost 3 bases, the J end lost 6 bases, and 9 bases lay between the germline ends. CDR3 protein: CAISETGTNSPLHF. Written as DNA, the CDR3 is TGTGCCATCAGTGAAACAGGGACTAATTCACCCCTCCACTTT.

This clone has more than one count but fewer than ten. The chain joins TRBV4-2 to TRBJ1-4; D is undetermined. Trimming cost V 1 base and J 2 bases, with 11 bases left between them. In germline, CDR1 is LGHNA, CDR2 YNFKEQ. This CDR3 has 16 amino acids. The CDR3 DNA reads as TGTGCCAGCAGCCAAGTGACCGGGGAGACTAATGAAAAACTGTTTTTT. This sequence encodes CASSQVTGETNEKLFF.

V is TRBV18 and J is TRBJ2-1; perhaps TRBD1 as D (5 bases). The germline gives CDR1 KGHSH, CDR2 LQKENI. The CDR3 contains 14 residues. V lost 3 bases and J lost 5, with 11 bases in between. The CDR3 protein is CASSPQQDDNEQFF. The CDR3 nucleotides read TGTGCCAGCTCACCGCAACAGGATGACAATGAGCAGTTCTTC.

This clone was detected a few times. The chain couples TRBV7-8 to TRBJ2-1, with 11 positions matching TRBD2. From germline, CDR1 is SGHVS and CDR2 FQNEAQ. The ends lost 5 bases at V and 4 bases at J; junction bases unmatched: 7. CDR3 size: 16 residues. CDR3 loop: CASSLTASGGYNEQFF. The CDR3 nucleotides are TGTGCCAGCAGCCTCACCGCTAGCGGGGGGTACAATGAGCAGTTCTTC.

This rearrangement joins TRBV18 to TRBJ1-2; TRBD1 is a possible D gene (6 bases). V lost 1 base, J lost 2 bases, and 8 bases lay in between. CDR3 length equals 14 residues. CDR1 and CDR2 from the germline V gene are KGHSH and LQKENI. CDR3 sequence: CASSPQGENYGYTF. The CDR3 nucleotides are TGTGCCAGCTCACCACAGGGGGAAAACTATGGCTACACCTTC.

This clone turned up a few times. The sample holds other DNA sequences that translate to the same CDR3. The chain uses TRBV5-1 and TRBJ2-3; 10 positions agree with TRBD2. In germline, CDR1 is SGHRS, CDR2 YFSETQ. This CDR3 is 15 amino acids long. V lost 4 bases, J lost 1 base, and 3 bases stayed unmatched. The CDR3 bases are TGCGCCAGCAGCCTCGGGACTAGCGGCACAGATACGCAGTATTTT. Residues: CASSLGTSGTDTQYF.

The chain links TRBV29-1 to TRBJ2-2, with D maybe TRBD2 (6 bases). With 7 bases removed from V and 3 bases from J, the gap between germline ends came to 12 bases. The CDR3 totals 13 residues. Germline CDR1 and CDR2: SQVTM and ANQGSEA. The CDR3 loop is CSGGGEYTGELFF. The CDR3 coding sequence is TGCAGCGGAGGCGGGGAGTACACCGGGGAGCTGTTTTTT.

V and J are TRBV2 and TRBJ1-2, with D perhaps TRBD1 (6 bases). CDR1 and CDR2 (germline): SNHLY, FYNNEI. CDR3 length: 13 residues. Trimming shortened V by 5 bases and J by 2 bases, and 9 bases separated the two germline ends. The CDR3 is CASSIQGNYGYTF. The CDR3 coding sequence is TGTGCCAGCAGTATCCAGGGGAACTATGGCTACACCTTC. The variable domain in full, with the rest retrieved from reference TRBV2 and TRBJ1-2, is EPEVTQTPSHQVTQMGQEVILRCVPISNHLYFYWYRQILGQKVEFLVSFYNNEISEKSEIFDDQFSVERPDGSNFTLKIRSTKLEDSAMYFCASSIQGNYGYTFGSGTRLTVV.